A single sample gave rise to the 21 T cell receptor beta chains below, sequenced in a study of cytomegalovirus exposure and HLA in healthy donors. Primers: 60 Vbeta forward and 13 Jbeta reverse. The repertoire was sequenced with immunoSEQ multiplex PCR; TCRdb's copy has only in-frame clones and lacks some. The profile shows some 160,000 clones, roughly 80% of them singletons. Source material: PBMCs. The receptors originated from a male donor in good health and CMV-seronegative.

This clone occurred a few times. This chain uses TRBV2 with TRBJ1-6; 8 bases are shared with TRBD1. CDR1 is SNHLY and CDR2 is FYNNEI in the germline V gene. Trimming took 7 bases from V and 7 from J; bases not matched to a gene: 12. The CDR3 consists of 16 residues. CDR3 coding DNA: TGTGCCAGCATACTTTTGACAGGGGCGCAGAATTCACCCCTCCACTTT. Its translation is CASILLTGAQNSPLHF. Together with reference TRBV2 and TRBJ1-6, the CDR3 gives the full variable domain: EPEVTQTPSHQVTQMGQEVILRCVPISNHLYFYWYRQILGQKVEFLVSFYNNEISEKSEIFDDQFSVERPDGSNFTLKIRSTKLEDSAMYFCASILLTGAQNSPLHFGNGTRLTVT.

The rearrangement joins TRBV10-3 to TRBJ1-1; no clear D gene. Germline CDR1 and CDR2: ENHRY and SYGVKD. The length of the CDR3 is 14 residues. V was cut by 3 bases and J by 1 base, with 9 bases left in between. The CDR3 DNA is TGTGCCATCAGTGAAAACGGGGAGAACACTGAAGCTTTCTTT. Its protein product is CAISENGENTEAFF.

The chain uses TRBV5-1 and TRBJ1-4; TRBD1 agrees at 7 bases. Germline V gene data show CDR1 as SGHRS and CDR2 as YFSETQ. The CDR3 has 14 residues. V shed 4 bases and J 4 bases; nucleotides not matched to a gene: 4. The CDR3 DNA reads TGCGCCAGCAGCCTGGGACAGAGTAATGAAAAACTGTTTTTT. The encoded protein is CASSLGQSNEKLFF.

This rearrangement joins TRBV18 to TRBJ2-7, with 9 positions matching TRBD1. CDR3 length: 12 amino acids. V was pared by 6 bases and J by 7 bases, with 4 bases of the junction left unmatched. Germline assignment: CDR1 KGHSH and CDR2 LQKENI. CDR3 amino acids: CASSGTGWEQYF. CDR3 DNA sequence: TGTGCCAGCTCCGGGACAGGGTGGGAGCAGTACTTC. Looking up the rest from reference TRBV18 and TRBJ2-7 gives the full variable domain: NAGVMQNPRHLVRRRGQEARLRCSPMKGHSHVYWYRQLPEEGLKFMVYLQKENIIDESGMPKERFSAEFPKEGPSILRIQQVVRGDSAAYFCASSGTGWEQYFGPGTRLTVT.

The rearrangement links TRBV27 to TRBJ1-1, with 7 bases matching TRBD1. The CDR3 consists of 14 residues. CDR1 is MNHEY, CDR2 SMNVEV, per germline (reference sequence). J was trimmed by 4 bases and V by 3 bases; bases with no gene match: 5. CDR3 protein: CASSFLAGGTEAFF. The CDR3 DNA reads TGTGCCAGCAGTTTTCTCGCAGGGGGCACTGAAGCTTTCTTT.

The genes are TRBV6-5 and TRBJ2-7; D is possibly TRBD1 (6 bases). The germline V gene encodes CDR1 MNHEY and CDR2 SVGAGI. Between the trimmed V and J ends, which lost 6 bases and 5 bases, there was a span of 14 bases. This CDR3 spans 13 amino acids. The DNA of the CDR3 is TGTGCCAGCAGGTTCAGGGGTTCCCACGAGCAGTACTTC. Protein: CASRFRGSHEQYF.

The chain links TRBV5-1 to TRBJ2-3; the match to TRBD2 covers 8 bases. J gave up 5 bases and V 0 bases, and 8 bases lay outside the gene matches. Looked up from germline, CDR1 is SGHRS and CDR2 is YFSETQ. The CDR3 length is 16 residues. CDR3 region: CASSLALSGGGDTQYF. In DNA form, the CDR3 reads TGCGCCAGCAGCTTGGCCTTGAGCGGGGGAGGAGATACGCAGTATTTT.

In its sample, this clone was seen a few times. The chain recombines TRBV5-1 with TRBJ1-5, with D perhaps TRBD1 (6 bases). The V end lost 4 bases, the J end lost 1 base, and 9 bases lay between the germline ends. The CDR3 extends over 14 amino acids. The V gene's germline CDR1 is SGHRS and CDR2 YFSETQ. The CDR3 loop reads CASSPTGSNQPQHF. The CDR3 DNA sequence: TGCGCCAGCAGCCCTACAGGGAGCAATCAGCCCCAGCATTTT.

V and J are TRBV11-3 and TRBJ1-1; TRBD1 aligns across 8 bases. Germline lookup yields CDR1 SGHNT and CDR2 YENEEA. Trimming took 5 bases from V and 4 from J; bases not matched to a gene: 3. The CDR3 runs to 13 residues. CDR3 DNA sequence: TGTGCCAGCAGCCAGGGGGCCGGCACTGAAGCTTTCTTT. The encoded protein is CASSQGAGTEAFF. Together with reference TRBV11-3 and TRBJ1-1, the CDR3 gives the full variable domain: EAGVVQSPRYKIIEKKQPVAFWCNPISGHNTLYWYLQNLGQGPELLIRYENEEAVDDSQLPKDRFSAERLKGVDSTLKIQPAELGDSAVYLCASSQGAGTEAFFGQGTRLTVV.

This sequence joins TRBV6-1 and TRBJ1-2; TRBD1 matches 7 bases. With 10 bases clipped from V and 0 bases from J, the junction kept 5 bases outside the gene matches. The germline V gene has CDR1 MNHNS and CDR2 SASEGT. There are 13 residues in the CDR3. In DNA form, the CDR3 reads TGTGCCACTCAGGGGGACCCTAACTATGGCTACACCTTC. This encodes CATQGDPNYGYTF.

This chain connects TRBV19 to TRBJ2-7; maybe TRBD1 (5 bases). The germline V gene has CDR1 LNHDA and CDR2 SQIVND (reference sequence). V lost 5 bases to trimming and J lost 7 bases, with 21 bases between them. The CDR3 spans 15 residues. CDR3 DNA sequence: TGTGCCAGTAGTGAGGCGACGGCGAGAAAGGGGGAGCAGTACTTC. Its translation: CASSEATARKGEQYF.

The chain joins TRBV5-1 to TRBJ2-7, with D possibly matching TRBD1 (5 bases). V was trimmed by 3 bases and J by 6 bases, leaving 16 bases between them. Germline lookup yields CDR1 SGHRS and CDR2 YFSETQ. This CDR3 has 14 residues. CDR3 sequence (DNA): TGCGCCAGCAGCTCCCAAACAGGATATGGCGAGCAGTACTTC. This sequence encodes CASSSQTGYGEQYF.

The chain joins TRBV9 to TRBJ2-6; TRBD1 is a possible D gene (5 bases). Trimming shortened V by 0 bases and J by 0 bases, and 16 bases separated the two germline ends. The CDR3 contains 19 residues. Germline V gene lookup returns CDR1 SGDLS and CDR2 YYNGEE. DNA of the CDR3: TGTGCCAGCAGCGTAGCTACTGGGGCTGGCGGCTCTGGGGCCAACGTCCTGACTTTC. This translates into CASSVATGAGGSGANVLTF.

The chain links TRBV6-6 to TRBJ1-5; TRBD1 might be the D (5 bases). Trimming took 5 bases from V and 3 from J, leaving 8 bases between them. CDR3 size: 13 residues. Germline loops: CDR1 MNHNY, CDR2 SVGAGI (reference sequence). The CDR3 coding sequence is TGTGCCAGCAGTCTGACAGTCAATCAGCCCCAGCATTTT. This codes for CASSLTVNQPQHF.

The CDR3 loop reads CASSFTGEMNTEAFF. CDR3 nucleotides: TGTGCCAGCAGCTTTACGGGGGAAATGAACACTGAAGCTTTCTTT. The gene calls are TRBV11-2 and TRBJ1-1; possible D gene TRBD1, 5 bases. This CDR3 spans 15 amino acids. V lost 3 bases and J lost 0, with 11 bases in between. Germline values: CDR1 SGHAT, CDR2 FQNNGV.

This chain uses TRBV4-1 with TRBJ1-6; 7 nucleotides line up with TRBD1. V lost 0 bases and J lost 7; bases outside the gene matches: 6. The CDR3 has 16 amino acids. Germline values: CDR1 MGHRA, CDR2 YSYEKL. The CDR3: CASSQDTTRGNSPLHF. The CDR3, as DNA: TGCGCCAGCAGCCAAGATACGACCAGGGGGAATTCACCCCTCCACTTT.

The chain joins TRBV2 to TRBJ2-7; tentatively, D is TRBD1 (6 bases). Between the trimmed V and J ends, which lost 6 bases and 2 bases, there was a span of 14 bases. In germline, CDR1 is SNHLY, CDR2 FYNNEI. CDR3 length equals 14 residues. This CDR3 is CASRENRVTYEQYF. As DNA, the CDR3 is TGTGCCAGCAGGGAGAACAGGGTCACCTACGAGCAGTACTTC.

The V gene is TRBV6-6, the J gene TRBJ1-5, with 10 bases identical to TRBD1. Trimming cost V 6 bases and J 3 bases; bases outside gene matches: 8. The CDR3 extends over 16 amino acids. Germline CDR1 reads MNHNY; CDR2 reads SVGAGI (reference sequence). CDR3 sequence (DNA): TGTGCCAGCAGGAACCTGGGACAGGGGTACAATCAGCCCCAGCATTTT. It encodes CASRNLGQGYNQPQHF.

The CDR3 reads CASSVGLAGETQYF. CDR3 coding DNA: TGCGCCAGCAGCGTGGGACTAGCGGGGGAGACCCAGTACTTC. The chain couples TRBV5-1 to TRBJ2-5; TRBD2 aligns across 13 bases. The CDR3 spans 14 residues. Germline loops: CDR1 SGHRS, CDR2 YFSETQ. J was trimmed by 5 bases and V by 4 bases; bases with no gene match: 2.

The chain joins TRBV6-6 to TRBJ2-7; maybe TRBD1 (6 bases). V shed 9 bases and J shed 3 bases, with 15 bases lying between them. Per germline, CDR1 MNHNY and CDR2 SVGAGI (reference sequence). This CDR3 is built from 13 residues. CDR3 region: CASKTDRNYEQYF. DNA for the CDR3: TGTGCCAGTAAAACGGACAGAAACTACGAGCAGTACTTC.

The chain joins TRBV18 to TRBJ2-7; D is perhaps TRBD1 (5 bases). Trimming left V 2 bases short and J 3 bases short, with 14 bases between. The CDR3 is 15 amino acids. Germline V lookup: CDR1 KGHSH, CDR2 LQKENI. CDR3 nucleotides: TGTGCCAGCTCACCAGCAGGGTCAAACTACTACGAGCAGTACTTC. Its translation: CASSPAGSNYYEQYF.